The 12 T cell receptor beta chains given below trace back to one sample, sequenced in a study of blood T cell repertoires in COVID-19. Only in-frame clones appear in the TCRdb table, and some are missing; sequencing was by immunoSEQ multiplex PCR. The sample yields about 110,000 clones, over 60% seen once. The material sequenced was peripheral blood. These receptors were taken from a human donor in a cohort sampled during active or convalescent COVID-19.

The rearrangement links TRBV25-1 to TRBJ2-2, with 10 bases lining up with TRBD1. V gave up 7 bases and J gave up 8 bases; unmatched junction bases: 7. The CDR3 is 14 residues long. The V gene's germline CDR1 is MGHDK and CDR2 SYGVNS. The CDR3 DNA reads TGTGCCAGCAAATCAGACAGGGGGCGAGGGGAGCTGTTTTTT. The encoded protein is CASKSDRGRGELFF.

The chain joins TRBV6-2 or TRBV6-3 to TRBJ1-1; D unclear. In germline, CDR1 is MNHEY, CDR2 SVGEGT. This CDR3 comprises 14 residues. Trimming shortened V by 6 bases and J by 9 bases, and 20 bases separated the two germline ends. The CDR3 sequence is CASSRLSAGLKAFF. In nucleotides, the CDR3 is TGTGCCAGCAGCCGACTCTCAGCGGGGTTGAAAGCTTTCTTT.

The V call is TRBV28, the J call TRBJ1-3; TRBD1 aligns across 8 bases. CDR3 length: 14 residues. The germline V gene encodes CDR1 MDHEN and CDR2 SYDVKM. The V and J ends lost 5 bases and 2 bases, in that order; junction bases with no gene match: 2. CDR3 in DNA: TGTGCCAGCAGTGAGGACAGGGCTGGAAACACCATATATTTT. Its protein product is CASSEDRAGNTIYF. Complete variable domain (other parts from reference TRBV28 and TRBJ1-3): DVKVTQSSRYLVKRTGEKVFLECVQDMDHENMFWYRQDPGLGLRLIYFSYDVKMKEKGDIPEGYSVSREKKERFSLILESASTNQTSMYLCASSEDRAGNTIYFGEGSWLTVV.

V usage is TRBV19 and J usage is TRBJ1-5; TRBD1 matches 7 bases. Trimming took 4 bases from V and 2 from J; bases not matched to a gene: 8. Germline V gene data show CDR1 as LNHDA and CDR2 as SQIVND (reference sequence). CDR3 length equals 16 residues. The chain's CDR3 is CASSTWTGEGNQPQHF. The CDR3, as DNA: TGTGCCAGTAGTACGTGGACAGGCGAAGGCAATCAGCCCCAGCATTTT.

For the CDR3, the DNA is TGTGCCAGCCGACTAGCGGGACGTAATTACGAGCAGTACTTC. Translating it yields CASRLAGRNYEQYF. The chain couples TRBV27 to TRBJ2-7, with 11 nucleotides matching TRBD2. CDR1 MNHEY and CDR2 SMNVEV come from the germline V gene (reference sequence). The ends lost 8 bases at V and 4 bases at J; junction bases unmatched: 7. The CDR3 has 14 residues.

CDR3: CASSAKTGPWDEQFF. The CDR3 DNA is TGCGCCAGCAGTGCCAAAACAGGACCCTGGGATGAGCAGTTCTTC. V gene TRBV5-1 combines with J gene TRBJ2-1; D may be TRBD1 (5 bases). From germline, CDR1 is SGHRS and CDR2 YFSETQ. This CDR3 region has 15 residues. Trimming took off 5 bases at V and 8 bases at J, with 20 bases between the two ends.

The chain recombines TRBV5-4 with TRBJ2-7; D unclear. This CDR3 region has 13 residues. CDR1 is SGHNT and CDR2 is YYREEE in the germline V gene (reference sequence). Trimming removed 6 bases at V and 0 bases at J, with 10 bases between. The CDR3 DNA sequence: TGTGCCAGCACACCCATAGACTCCTACGAGCAGTACTTC. Translating it yields CASTPIDSYEQYF.

The chain carries TRBV4-3 and TRBJ1-6; 7 positions agree with TRBD1. Looked up from germline, CDR1 is LGHNA and CDR2 is YSLEER. This CDR3 is built from 16 residues. Losses at the gene ends were 5 bases for V and 5 bases for J; bases not matched to a gene: 9. CDR3 amino acids: CASSAQGRRDNSPLHF. For the CDR3, the DNA is TGCGCCAGCAGCGCACAGGGGCGAAGAGATAATTCACCCCTCCACTTT.

The chain links TRBV6-5 to TRBJ2-7, with D uncertain. Trimming pared 6 bases from V and 2 bases from J, leaving 5 bases between. The CDR3 contains 11 residues. Germline assignment: CDR1 MNHEY and CDR2 SVGAGI. Written as DNA, the CDR3 is TGTGCCAGCAGACAAGCCTACGAGCAGTACTTC. It codes for CASRQAYEQYF.

The rearrangement links TRBV30 to TRBJ2-1; 11 bases fit TRBD2. Per germline, CDR1 GTSNPN and CDR2 SVGIG (reference sequence). This CDR3 region has 17 residues. V gave up 3 bases and J gave up 9 bases; unmatched junction bases: 16. The CDR3, as DNA: TGTGCCTGGAGGGGACCCCTGACTAGCGGGACATGGAGTGAGCAGTTCTTC. Its translation: CAWRGPLTSGTWSEQFF.

The chain links TRBV27 to TRBJ1-1; 7 bases are a match to TRBD1. CDR1 is MNHEY, CDR2 SMNVEV, per germline (reference sequence). CDR3 length: 13 amino acids. V gave up 3 bases and J gave up 8 bases; unmatched junction bases: 6. CDR3 protein: CASSFIDREEAFF. The CDR3 DNA reads TGTGCCAGCAGTTTCATCGACAGGGAGGAAGCTTTCTTT.

The V call is TRBV19, the J call TRBJ1-5, with D hard to call. Germline CDR1 is LNHDA and CDR2 is SQIVND (reference sequence). The CDR3 spans 13 residues. V was pared by 5 bases and J by 5 bases, with 10 bases between. The CDR3 spells CASSPTRHQPQHF. CDR3 DNA sequence: TGTGCCAGTAGTCCGACAAGGCATCAGCCCCAGCATTTT.